Listed below are T cell receptor beta chains from one sample, sequenced in a study of metastatic and nonmetastatic thyroid tumors. TCRdb re-called the PCR reads via MiXCR. The sample has around 17,000 clones, roughly 22% seen once. The sample consisted of adjacent normal tissue. All receptors come from a female donor with papillary thyroid cancer or a benign thyroid nodule (not recorded which). Some clones in this sample may be carry-over from other donors' samples. The CDR3 runs from the conserved cysteine through the conserved F or W. Fields, in order: V gene, clone size, D gene, CDR3 length, J gene, CDR3 protein, CDR3 DNA. A D gene is named only where the DNA matches it firmly. Clone size is not always given. Where it is, it says once, few, many or a class for expanded clones.

V gene: TRBV3-1
clone size: -
D gene: TRBD2
CDR3 length: 13
J gene: TRBJ2-1
CDR3 protein: CASSQIGGAEQFF
CDR3 DNA: TGTGCCAGCAGCCAAATCGGGGGGGCTGAGCAGTTCTTC

V gene: TRBV7-9
clone size: few
D gene: -
CDR3 length: 10
J gene: TRBJ2-3
CDR3 protein: CASMSDTQYF
CDR3 DNA: TGTGCCAGCATGTCGGATACGCAGTATTTT

V gene: TRBV7-2
clone size: few
D gene: -
CDR3 length: 14
J gene: TRBJ1-2
CDR3 protein: CASSLSREHYGYTF
CDR3 DNA: TGTGCCAGCAGCTTAAGCCGGGAACACTATGGCTACACCTTC

V gene: TRBV11-2
clone size: few
D gene: -
CDR3 length: 15
J gene: TRBJ2-2
CDR3 protein: CASGHETVLGGELFF
CDR3 DNA: TGTGCCAGCGGCCACGAGACGGTATTAGGCGGGGAGCTGTTTTTT

V gene: TRBV20-1
clone size: -
D gene: -
CDR3 length: 15
J gene: TRBJ2-5
CDR3 protein: CSARSVTSGGETQYF
CDR3 DNA: TGCAGTGCCCGCTCGGTGACTAGTGGGGGAGAGACCCAGTACTTC

V gene: TRBV6-2/TRBV6-3
clone size: few
D gene: TRBD2
CDR3 length: 16
J gene: TRBJ2-3
CDR3 protein: CASSWGRGASTDTQYF
CDR3 DNA: TGTGCCAGCAGTTGGGGGCGGGGGGCAAGCACAGATACGCAGTATTTT

V gene: TRBV27
clone size: many
D gene: -
CDR3 length: 16
J gene: TRBJ1-1
CDR3 protein: CASSRLSGTVNTEAFF
CDR3 DNA: TGTGCCAGCAGTCGTTTGTCCGGGACTGTGAACACTGAAGCTTTCTTT

V gene: TRBV6-1
clone size: few
D gene: -
CDR3 length: 14
J gene: TRBJ2-3
CDR3 protein: CASRPTRSTDTQYF
CDR3 DNA: TGTGCCAGCAGACCTACTAGGAGCACAGATACGCAGTATTTT

V gene: TRBV27
clone size: many
D gene: -
CDR3 length: 16
J gene: TRBJ2-1
CDR3 protein: CASSSGAIGSYNEQFF
CDR3 DNA: TGTGCCAGCAGTTCAGGGGCAATTGGGTCGTACAATGAGCAGTTCTTC

V gene: TRBV20-1
clone size: -
D gene: TRBD1
CDR3 length: 14
J gene: TRBJ1-2
CDR3 protein: CSAGTGAITYGYTF
CDR3 DNA: TGCAGTGCTGGGACAGGGGCTATTACCTATGGCTACACCTTC

V gene: TRBV29-1
clone size: few
D gene: -
CDR3 length: 16
J gene: TRBJ2-1
CDR3 protein: CSVEDEDRKSYNEQFF
CDR3 DNA: TGCAGCGTTGAAGATGAGGACCGAAAATCCTACAATGAGCAGTTCTTC

V gene: TRBV27
clone size: -
D gene: TRBD2
CDR3 length: 16
J gene: TRBJ2-7
CDR3 protein: CASSLLGTSWRLKQYF
CDR3 DNA: TGTGCCAGCAGTTTATTGGGGACTAGCTGGAGGCTAAAGCAGTACTTC

V gene: TRBV5-1
clone size: -
D gene: -
CDR3 length: 14
J gene: TRBJ2-1
CDR3 protein: CASSQGGGYNEQFF
CDR3 DNA: TGCGCCAGCAGCCAGGGAGGAGGGTACAATGAGCAGTTCTTC

V gene: TRBV20-1
clone size: -
D gene: -
CDR3 length: 14
J gene: TRBJ1-2
CDR3 protein: CSARDAVVNYGYTF
CDR3 DNA: TGCAGTGCTAGAGATGCGGTTGTGAACTATGGCTACACCTTC

V gene: TRBV24-1
clone size: -
D gene: -
CDR3 length: 13
J gene: TRBJ2-3
CDR3 protein: CATSDFRTDTQYF
CDR3 DNA: TGTGCCACCAGTGATTTTCGTACAGATACGCAGTATTTT

V gene: TRBV20-1
clone size: few
D gene: TRBD2
CDR3 length: 16
J gene: TRBJ2-7
CDR3 protein: CSALGLAGGGNGEQYF
CDR3 DNA: TGCAGTGCTCTCGGACTAGCGGGAGGAGGGAATGGGGAGCAGTACTTC

V gene: TRBV5-1
clone size: -
D gene: -
CDR3 length: 15
J gene: TRBJ1-1
CDR3 protein: CASSSPTGRPTEAFF
CDR3 DNA: TGCGCCAGCAGCTCCCCAACAGGGCGTCCCACTGAAGCTTTCTTT

V gene: TRBV28
clone size: few
D gene: -
CDR3 length: 15
J gene: TRBJ2-2
CDR3 protein: CASSFAGTNTGELFF
CDR3 DNA: TGTGCCAGCAGTTTTGCGGGGACGAACACCGGGGAGCTGTTTTTT

V gene: TRBV20-1
clone size: -
D gene: TRBD2
CDR3 length: 14
J gene: TRBJ2-1
CDR3 protein: CSAGLAGGYNEQFF
CDR3 DNA: TGCAGTGCTGGACTAGCGGGAGGGTACAATGAGCAGTTCTTC

V gene: TRBV7-9
clone size: few
D gene: TRBD1
CDR3 length: 12
J gene: TRBJ1-1
CDR3 protein: CASSTGDTEAFF
CDR3 DNA: TGTGCCAGCAGCACAGGGGACACTGAAGCTTTCTTT

V gene: TRBV6-2/TRBV6-3
clone size: few
D gene: TRBD2
CDR3 length: 15
J gene: TRBJ2-2
CDR3 protein: CASSYSGGDTGELFF
CDR3 DNA: TGTGCCAGCAGTTACAGCGGGGGGGACACCGGGGAGCTGTTTTTT

V gene: TRBV5-5
clone size: few
D gene: -
CDR3 length: 15
J gene: TRBJ1-2
CDR3 protein: CASSLDWAANYGYTF
CDR3 DNA: TGTGCCAGCAGCTTGGACTGGGCCGCAAACTATGGCTACACCTTC

V gene: TRBV11-3
clone size: -
D gene: -
CDR3 length: 14
J gene: TRBJ1-3
CDR3 protein: CASSFGPVGNTIYF
CDR3 DNA: TGTGCCAGCAGCTTTGGCCCGGTCGGAAACACCATATATTTT

V gene: TRBV28
clone size: -
D gene: TRBD2
CDR3 length: 18
J gene: TRBJ2-7
CDR3 protein: CASSTGTSGSAIIYDQYF
CDR3 DNA: TGTGCCAGCAGTACCGGGACTAGCGGGAGCGCCATCATCTACGATCAGTACTTC

V gene: TRBV12-3/TRBV12-4
clone size: many
D gene: -
CDR3 length: 15
J gene: TRBJ2-2
CDR3 protein: CASSPGHSAAGELFF
CDR3 DNA: TGTGCCAGCAGCCCGGGTCATTCGGCGGCCGGGGAGCTGTTTTTT

V gene: TRBV20-1
clone size: -
D gene: -
CDR3 length: 13
J gene: TRBJ2-1
CDR3 protein: CSAIRLTYNEQFF
CDR3 DNA: TGCAGTGCTATCAGACTGACCTACAATGAGCAGTTCTTC

V gene: TRBV6-1
clone size: few
D gene: -
CDR3 length: 14
J gene: TRBJ1-2
CDR3 protein: CASSRAYRARGYTF
CDR3 DNA: TGTGCCAGCAGCCGAGCCTACAGGGCGCGGGGCTACACCTTC

V gene: TRBV28
clone size: -
D gene: -
CDR3 length: 13
J gene: TRBJ2-7
CDR3 protein: CASRPGRDYEQYF
CDR3 DNA: TGTGCCAGCAGACCAGGACGGGATTACGAGCAGTACTTC

V gene: TRBV6-2/TRBV6-3
clone size: -
D gene: TRBD2
CDR3 length: 14
J gene: TRBJ2-1
CDR3 protein: CASSYGLASDEQFF
CDR3 DNA: TGTGCCAGCAGTTATGGACTAGCGAGCGATGAGCAGTTCTTC

V gene: TRBV24-1
clone size: few
D gene: -
CDR3 length: 17
J gene: TRBJ2-2
CDR3 protein: CAPKMRWTASNTGELFF
CDR3 DNA: TGTGCCCCCAAGATGCGGTGGACAGCTTCGAACACCGGGGAGCTGTTTTTT

V gene: TRBV2
clone size: few
D gene: TRBD1
CDR3 length: 13
J gene: TRBJ2-2
CDR3 protein: CASRNRGTGELFF
CDR3 DNA: TGTGCCAGCAGGAACAGGGGCACCGGGGAGCTGTTTTTT

V gene: TRBV5-1
clone size: few
D gene: -
CDR3 length: 14
J gene: TRBJ2-3
CDR3 protein: CASSRTQNGDTQYF
CDR3 DNA: TGCGCCAGCAGCCGGACCCAAAATGGGGATACGCAGTATTTT

V gene: TRBV15
clone size: few
D gene: -
CDR3 length: 15
J gene: TRBJ2-7
CDR3 protein: CATSSGPGVSYEQYF
CDR3 DNA: TGTGCCACCAGCAGTGGCCCGGGCGTCTCCTACGAGCAGTACTTC

V gene: TRBV5-1
clone size: -
D gene: -
CDR3 length: 14
J gene: TRBJ2-3
CDR3 protein: CASSRATGTDTQYF
CDR3 DNA: TGCGCCAGCAGTCGGGCCACAGGGACAGATACGCAGTATTTT

V gene: TRBV3-1
clone size: few
D gene: -
CDR3 length: 12
J gene: TRBJ1-2
CDR3 protein: CASSQASMGYTF
CDR3 DNA: TGTGCCAGCAGCCAAGCCAGTATGGGCTACACCTTC

V gene: TRBV7-9
clone size: -
D gene: -
CDR3 length: 14
J gene: TRBJ2-1
CDR3 protein: CASSLAESNNEQFF
CDR3 DNA: TGTGCCAGCAGCTTAGCTGAGTCTAACAATGAGCAGTTCTTC

V gene: TRBV11-3
clone size: -
D gene: -
CDR3 length: 12
J gene: TRBJ2-1
CDR3 protein: CASSLALNEQFF
CDR3 DNA: TGTGCCAGCAGCTTAGCCCTCAATGAGCAGTTCTTC

V gene: TRBV11-2
clone size: few
D gene: TRBD1
CDR3 length: 14
J gene: TRBJ1-2
CDR3 protein: CASSFSGGLDGYTF
CDR3 DNA: TGTGCCAGCAGCTTTTCAGGGGGCTTGGACGGCTACACCTTC

V gene: TRBV6-4
clone size: -
D gene: TRBD2
CDR3 length: 15
J gene: TRBJ2-3
CDR3 protein: CASSKTSGATDTQYF
CDR3 DNA: TGTGCCAGCAGTAAAACTAGCGGGGCCACAGATACGCAGTATTTT

V gene: TRBV28
clone size: -
D gene: -
CDR3 length: 13
J gene: TRBJ2-5
CDR3 protein: CASSPPPGETQYF
CDR3 DNA: TGTGCCAGCAGTCCGCCCCCCGGTGAGACCCAGTACTTC

V gene: TRBV2
clone size: many
D gene: -
CDR3 length: 11
J gene: TRBJ2-5
CDR3 protein: CASKYQETQYF
CDR3 DNA: TGTGCCAGCAAATACCAAGAGACCCAGTACTTC

V gene: TRBV18
clone size: -
D gene: -
CDR3 length: 16
J gene: TRBJ2-5
CDR3 protein: CASSPLTRLSQETQYF
CDR3 DNA: TGTGCCAGCTCACCCCTAACTAGGTTATCACAAGAGACCCAGTACTTC

V gene: TRBV19
clone size: few
D gene: -
CDR3 length: 15
J gene: TRBJ1-5
CDR3 protein: CASSIESTVNQPQHF
CDR3 DNA: TGTGCCAGTAGTATAGAGAGCACGGTTAATCAGCCCCAGCATTTT

V gene: TRBV11-2
clone size: few
D gene: TRBD1
CDR3 length: 13
J gene: TRBJ1-6
CDR3 protein: CASSWTGNSPLHF
CDR3 DNA: TGTGCCAGCAGTTGGACAGGGAATTCACCCCTCCACTTT

V gene: TRBV20-1
clone size: -
D gene: -
CDR3 length: 17
J gene: TRBJ1-2
CDR3 protein: CSASFGTGAIVGYGYTF
CDR3 DNA: -

V gene: TRBV6-1
clone size: -
D gene: -
CDR3 length: 13
J gene: TRBJ1-6
CDR3 protein: CATTVGWGSPLHF
CDR3 DNA: TGTGCCACTACCGTGGGGTGGGGTTCACCCCTCCACTTT

V gene: TRBV29-1
clone size: -
D gene: -
CDR3 length: 17
J gene: TRBJ2-3
CDR3 protein: CSARTGFESSRTDTQYF
CDR3 DNA: TGCAGCGCTAGAACAGGGTTCGAGTCATCAAGGACAGATACGCAGTATTTT

V gene: TRBV30
clone size: many
D gene: TRBD1
CDR3 length: 13
J gene: TRBJ1-6
CDR3 protein: CAWSAGTGSPLHF
CDR3 DNA: TGTGCCTGGAGCGCTGGGACAGGTTCACCCCTCCACTTT

V gene: TRBV2
clone size: few
D gene: TRBD1
CDR3 length: 15
J gene: TRBJ1-5
CDR3 protein: CASSENRGRNQPQHF
CDR3 DNA: TGTGCCAGCAGTGAAAACAGGGGCCGCAATCAGCCCCAGCATTTT